These 10 T cell receptor beta chains were all obtained from the same sample, sequenced in a study of cytotoxic CD8 clonotypes in ibrutinib-treated CLL. Repertoires were generated with immunoSEQ multiplex PCR, while TCRdb's copy carries only in-frame clones and drops some. The data show roughly 170,000 clones, approximately 80% seen once. The sample was PBMCs, taken after 24 months of ibrutinib treatment. The receptors were sampled from a human donor with chronic lymphocytic leukemia.

The chain combines TRBV5-4 with TRBJ1-1; tentatively, D is TRBD1 (5 bases). This CDR3 spans 15 amino acids. Germline V gene data show CDR1 as SGHNT and CDR2 as YYREEE (reference sequence). The ends were cut back, 1 base at V and 0 bases at J, with 10 bases in the middle. The CDR3 protein is CASSLNTGMNTEAFF. CDR3 nucleotides: TGTGCCAGCAGCTTGAATACAGGAATGAACACTGAAGCTTTCTTT.

This rearrangement joins TRBV14 to TRBJ1-1, with D possibly being TRBD1 (6 bases). The CDR3 has 15 residues. V gave up 3 bases and J gave up 4 bases, with 15 bases separating them. CDR1 and CDR2 from the germline V gene are SGHDN and FVKESK. The CDR3: CASSQEGGGFTEAFF. The CDR3 DNA is TGTGCCAGCAGCCAGGAAGGTGGGGGCTTCACTGAAGCTTTCTTT.

The chain is built from TRBV28 and TRBJ2-3; D uncertain. This CDR3 has 14 amino acids. Trimming pared 6 bases from V and 1 base from J, leaving 11 bases between. Per germline, CDR1 MDHEN and CDR2 SYDVKM. The CDR3 sequence: CASRLASGTDTQYF. The CDR3 region has the DNA TGTGCCAGCAGATTAGCATCTGGCACAGATACGCAGTATTTT.

Only one count was recorded for this clone. CDR3 DNA: TGTGCCAGCAGTGAAGCTCGGTTAGCGGGAGTATCCTACGAGCAGTACTTC. The encoded protein is CASSEARLAGVSYEQYF. V is TRBV2 and J is TRBJ2-7; TRBD2 agrees at 9 bases. Trimming at V came to 0 bases and at J to 1 base, leaving 7 bases not matched to a gene. From germline, CDR1 is SNHLY and CDR2 FYNNEI. This CDR3 has 17 amino acids.

This clone has just one count. The chain combines TRBV11-2 with TRBJ1-1, with TRBD1 matching 8 bases. Losses at the gene ends were 1 base for V and 8 bases for J; bases not matched to a gene: 0. Germline CDR1 reads SGHAT; CDR2 reads FQNNGV. The CDR3 contains 12 residues. The CDR3 spells CASSLGTGEAFF. The CDR3 DNA reads as TGTGCCAGCAGCTTAGGGACAGGGGAAGCTTTCTTT.

This clone came up many times. The chain employs TRBV5-1 and TRBJ2-3; 11 nucleotides line up with TRBD2. CDR3 length equals 16 residues. The germline CDR1 and CDR2 sequences are SGHRS and YFSETQ. The trim removed 3 bases at V and 3 bases at J, leaving 6 bases unmatched. The CDR3 sequence is CASSSLAGGTTDTQYF. In DNA, the CDR3 is TGCGCCAGCAGCTCCTTAGCGGGAGGGACGACAGATACGCAGTATTTT.

The CDR3 DNA reads as TGTGCCAGCAGCTGGGGACAGTTGCCCCAGCATTTT. This sequence encodes CASSWGQLPQHF. This chain uses TRBV7-2 with TRBJ1-5; 7 bases match TRBD1. Losses at the gene ends were 4 bases for V and 9 bases for J; bases not matched to a gene: 3. The CDR3 is 12 residues long. Germline V gene sequence: CDR1 SGHTA, CDR2 FQGNSA.

The J gene is TRBJ1-1, the V gene TRBV10-3, with 9 bases that match TRBD1. The junction had 6 bases not matched to a gene; V was cut back by 6 bases and J by 4 bases. The CDR3 consists of 14 residues. Germline V CDR1 and CDR2: ENHRY, SYGVKD. This CDR3 reads CAIRGTGQSTEAFF. CDR3 nucleotides: TGTGCCATCAGGGGGACAGGGCAGAGCACTGAAGCTTTCTTT.

The chain recombines TRBV7-2 with TRBJ2-5; either TRBD1 or TRBD2 may fit D (5 bases each). Trimming shortened V by 4 bases and J by 5 bases, and 11 bases separated the two germline ends. The length of the CDR3 is 13 residues. The germline V gene has CDR1 SGHTA and CDR2 FQGNSA. CDR3 in amino acids: CASSWGNQETQYF. In DNA form, the CDR3 reads TGTGCCAGCAGCTGGGGGAATCAGGAGACCCAGTACTTC.

The gene calls are TRBV28 and TRBJ1-2; tentative D call: TRBD1 (5 bases). V dropped 6 bases and J dropped 5 bases, with 19 bases sitting between them. The CDR3 consists of 15 residues. Germline CDR1 is MDHEN and CDR2 is SYDVKM. The CDR3 nucleotides read TGTGCCAGCAGCTCGGCCGGGACGGTGCTATATGGCTACACCTTC. Its protein is CASSSAGTVLYGYTF.